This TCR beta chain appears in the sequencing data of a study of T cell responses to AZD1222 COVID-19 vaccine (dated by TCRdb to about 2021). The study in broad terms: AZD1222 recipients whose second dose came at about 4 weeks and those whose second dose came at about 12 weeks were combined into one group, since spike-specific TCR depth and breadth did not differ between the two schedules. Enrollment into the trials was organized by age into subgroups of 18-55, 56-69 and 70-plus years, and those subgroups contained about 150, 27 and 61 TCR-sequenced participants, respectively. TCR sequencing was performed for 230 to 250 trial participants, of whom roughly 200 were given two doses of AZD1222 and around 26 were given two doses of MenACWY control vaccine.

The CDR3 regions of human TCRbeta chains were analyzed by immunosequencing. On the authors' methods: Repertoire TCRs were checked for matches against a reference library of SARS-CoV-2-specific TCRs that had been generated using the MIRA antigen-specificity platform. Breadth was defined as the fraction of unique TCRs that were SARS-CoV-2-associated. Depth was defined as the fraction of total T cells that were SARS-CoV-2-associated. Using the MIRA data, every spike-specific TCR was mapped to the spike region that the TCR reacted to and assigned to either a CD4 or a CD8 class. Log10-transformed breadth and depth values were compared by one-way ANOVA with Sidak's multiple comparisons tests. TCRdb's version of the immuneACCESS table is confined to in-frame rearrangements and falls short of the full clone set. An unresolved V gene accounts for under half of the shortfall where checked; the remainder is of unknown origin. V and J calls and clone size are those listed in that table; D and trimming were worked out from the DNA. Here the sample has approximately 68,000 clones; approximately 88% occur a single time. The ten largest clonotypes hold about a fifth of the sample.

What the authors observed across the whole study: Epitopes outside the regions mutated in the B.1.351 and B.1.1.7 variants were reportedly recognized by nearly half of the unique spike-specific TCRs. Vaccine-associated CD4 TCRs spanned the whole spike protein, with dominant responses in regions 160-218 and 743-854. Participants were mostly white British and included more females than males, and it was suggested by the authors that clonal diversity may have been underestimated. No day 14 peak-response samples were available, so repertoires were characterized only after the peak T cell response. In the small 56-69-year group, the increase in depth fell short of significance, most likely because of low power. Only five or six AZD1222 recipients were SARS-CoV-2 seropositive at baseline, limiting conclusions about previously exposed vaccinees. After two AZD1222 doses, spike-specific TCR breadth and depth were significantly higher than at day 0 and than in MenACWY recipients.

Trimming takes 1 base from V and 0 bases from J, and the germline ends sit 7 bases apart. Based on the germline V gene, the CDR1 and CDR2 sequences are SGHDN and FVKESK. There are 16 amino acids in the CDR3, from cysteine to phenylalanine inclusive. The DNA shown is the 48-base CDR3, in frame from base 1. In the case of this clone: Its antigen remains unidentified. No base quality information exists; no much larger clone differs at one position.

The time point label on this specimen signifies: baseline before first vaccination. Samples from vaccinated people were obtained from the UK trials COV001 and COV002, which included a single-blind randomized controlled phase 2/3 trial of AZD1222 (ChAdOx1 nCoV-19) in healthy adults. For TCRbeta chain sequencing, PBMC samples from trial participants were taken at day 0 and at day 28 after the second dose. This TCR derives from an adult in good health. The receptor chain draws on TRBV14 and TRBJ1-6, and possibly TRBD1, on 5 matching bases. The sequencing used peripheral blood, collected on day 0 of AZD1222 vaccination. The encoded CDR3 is CASSQGGSSYNSPLHF. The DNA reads TGTGCCAGCAGCCAAGGGGGGAGCTCCTATAATTCACCCCTCCACTTT.